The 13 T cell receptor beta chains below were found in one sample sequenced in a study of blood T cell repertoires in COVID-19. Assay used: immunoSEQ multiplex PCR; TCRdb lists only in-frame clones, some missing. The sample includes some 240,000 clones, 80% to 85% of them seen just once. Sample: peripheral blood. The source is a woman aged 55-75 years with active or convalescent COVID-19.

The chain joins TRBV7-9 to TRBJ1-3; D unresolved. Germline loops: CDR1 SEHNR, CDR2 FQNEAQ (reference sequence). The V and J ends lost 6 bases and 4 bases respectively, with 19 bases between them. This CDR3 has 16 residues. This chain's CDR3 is CASRDLTRPTGNTIYF. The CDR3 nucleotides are TGTGCCAGCAGAGACCTCACGAGGCCAACCGGAAACACCATATATTTT. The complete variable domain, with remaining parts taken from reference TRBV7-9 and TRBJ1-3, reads DTGVSQNPRHKITKRGQNVTFRCDPISEHNRLYWYRQTLGQGPEFLTYFQNEAQLEKSRLLSDRFSAERPKGSFSTLEIQRTEQGDSAMYLCASRDLTRPTGNTIYFGEGSWLTVV.

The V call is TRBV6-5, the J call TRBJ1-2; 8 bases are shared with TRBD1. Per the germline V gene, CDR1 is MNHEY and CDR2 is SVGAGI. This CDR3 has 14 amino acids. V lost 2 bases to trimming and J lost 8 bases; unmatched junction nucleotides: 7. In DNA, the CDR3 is TGTGCCAGCAGTTACGCGGACAGGGATTACGGCTACACCTTC. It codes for CASSYADRDYGYTF.

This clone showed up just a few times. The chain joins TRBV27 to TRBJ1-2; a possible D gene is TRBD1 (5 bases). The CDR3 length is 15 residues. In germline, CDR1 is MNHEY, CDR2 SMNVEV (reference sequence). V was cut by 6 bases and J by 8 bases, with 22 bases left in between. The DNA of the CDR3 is TGTGCCAGCAGGAATGGGAGGGGCAGGGTAGGGGGCTACACCTTC. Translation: CASRNGRGRVGGYTF.

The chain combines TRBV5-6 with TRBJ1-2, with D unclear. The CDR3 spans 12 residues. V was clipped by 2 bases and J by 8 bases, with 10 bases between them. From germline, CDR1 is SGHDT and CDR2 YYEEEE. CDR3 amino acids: CASSLNGPGYTF. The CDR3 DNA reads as TGTGCCAGCAGCTTAAATGGGCCCGGCTACACCTTC.

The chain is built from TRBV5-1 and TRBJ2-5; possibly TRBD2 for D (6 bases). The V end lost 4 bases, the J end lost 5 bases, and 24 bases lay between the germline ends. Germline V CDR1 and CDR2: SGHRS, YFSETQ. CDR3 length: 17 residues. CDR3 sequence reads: CASSPGSSGGAMETQYF. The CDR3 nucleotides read TGCGCCAGCAGCCCTGGATCTTCCGGGGGAGCGATGGAGACCCAGTACTTC.

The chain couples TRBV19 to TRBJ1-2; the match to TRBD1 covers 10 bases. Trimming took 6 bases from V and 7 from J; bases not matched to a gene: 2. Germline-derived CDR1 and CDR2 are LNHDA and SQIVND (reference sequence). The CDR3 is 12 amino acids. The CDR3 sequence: CASRTGGGGYTF. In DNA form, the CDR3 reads TGTGCCAGTAGGACAGGGGGCGGTGGCTACACCTTC.

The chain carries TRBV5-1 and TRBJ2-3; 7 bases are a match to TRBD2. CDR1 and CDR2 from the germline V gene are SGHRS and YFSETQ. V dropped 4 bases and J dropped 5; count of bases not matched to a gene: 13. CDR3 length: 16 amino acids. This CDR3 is CASSLSTSFGVDTQYF. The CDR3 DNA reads TGCGCCAGCAGCCTATCGACTAGCTTTGGTGTAGATACGCAGTATTTT.

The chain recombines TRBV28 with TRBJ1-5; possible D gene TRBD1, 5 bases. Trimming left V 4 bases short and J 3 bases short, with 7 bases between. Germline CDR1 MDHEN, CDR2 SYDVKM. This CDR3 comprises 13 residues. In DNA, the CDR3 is TGTGCCAGCAGTTGGGACTCCAATCAGCCCCAGCATTTT. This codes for CASSWDSNQPQHF. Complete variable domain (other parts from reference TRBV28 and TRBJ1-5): DVKVTQSSRYLVKRTGEKVFLECVQDMDHENMFWYRQDPGLGLRLIYFSYDVKMKEKGDIPEGYSVSREKKERFSLILESASTNQTSMYLCASSWDSNQPQHFGDGTRLSIL.

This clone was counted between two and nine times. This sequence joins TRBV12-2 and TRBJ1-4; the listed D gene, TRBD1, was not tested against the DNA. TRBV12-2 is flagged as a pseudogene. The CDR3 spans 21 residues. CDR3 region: CASRLAGGQPAARATNEKLFF. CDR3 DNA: TGTGCAAGTCGCTTAGCGGGGGGACAGCCGGCGGCTAGAGCAACTAATGAAAAACTGTTTTTT.

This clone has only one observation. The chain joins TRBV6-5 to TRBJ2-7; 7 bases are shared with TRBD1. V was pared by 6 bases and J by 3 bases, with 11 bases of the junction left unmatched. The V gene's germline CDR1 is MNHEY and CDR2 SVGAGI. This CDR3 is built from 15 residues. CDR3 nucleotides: TGTGCCAGCAGAACCGACAGGGTAGTTGGCTACGAGCAGTACTTC. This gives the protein CASRTDRVVGYEQYF.

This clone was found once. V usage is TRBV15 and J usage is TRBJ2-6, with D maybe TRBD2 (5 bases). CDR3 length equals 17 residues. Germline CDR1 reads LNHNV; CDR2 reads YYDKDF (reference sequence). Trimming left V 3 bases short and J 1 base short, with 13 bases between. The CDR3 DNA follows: TGTGCCACCAGCAGGGTAGGACTCACATCTGGGGCCAACGTCCTGACTTTC. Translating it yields CATSRVGLTSGANVLTF. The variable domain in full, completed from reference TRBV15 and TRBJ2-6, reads DAMVIQNPRYQVTQFGKPVTLSCSQTLNHNVMYWYQQKSSQAPKLLFHYYDKDFNNEADTPDNFQSRRPNTSFCFLDIRSPGLGDTAMYLCATSRVGLTSGANVLTFGAGSRLTVL.

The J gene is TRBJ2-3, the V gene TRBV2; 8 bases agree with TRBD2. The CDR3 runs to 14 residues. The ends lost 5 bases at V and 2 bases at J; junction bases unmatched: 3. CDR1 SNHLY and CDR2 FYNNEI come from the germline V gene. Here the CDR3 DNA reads TGTGCCAGCAGTACGGGGGGGGACACAGATACGCAGTATTTT. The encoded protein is CASSTGGDTDTQYF.

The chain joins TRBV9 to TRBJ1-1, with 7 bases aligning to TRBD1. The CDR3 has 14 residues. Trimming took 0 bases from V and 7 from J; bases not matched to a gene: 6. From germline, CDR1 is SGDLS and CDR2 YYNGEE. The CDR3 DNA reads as TGTGCCAGCAGCGTAGTAGGAGGGGACAGTGAAGCTTTCTTT. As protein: CASSVVGGDSEAFF.